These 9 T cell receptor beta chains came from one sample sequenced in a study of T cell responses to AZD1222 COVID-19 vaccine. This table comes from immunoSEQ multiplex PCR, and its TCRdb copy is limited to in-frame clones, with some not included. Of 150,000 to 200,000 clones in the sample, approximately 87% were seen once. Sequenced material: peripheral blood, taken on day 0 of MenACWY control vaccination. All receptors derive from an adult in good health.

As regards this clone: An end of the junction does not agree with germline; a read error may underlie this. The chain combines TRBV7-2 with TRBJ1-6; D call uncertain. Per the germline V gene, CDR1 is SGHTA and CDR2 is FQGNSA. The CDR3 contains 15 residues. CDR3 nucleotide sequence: TGTGCCAGCAGTTTAGGGCCTGCGAGAAATTCACCCCTCCACTTT. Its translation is CASSLGPARNSPLHF.

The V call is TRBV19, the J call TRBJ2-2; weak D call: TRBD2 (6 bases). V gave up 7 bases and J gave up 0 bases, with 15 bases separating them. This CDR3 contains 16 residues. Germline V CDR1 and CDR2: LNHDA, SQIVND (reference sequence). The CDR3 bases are TGTGCCAGTACCTCGGCGTCTAGCGCGAACACCGGGGAGCTGTTTTTT. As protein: CASTSASSANTGELFF.

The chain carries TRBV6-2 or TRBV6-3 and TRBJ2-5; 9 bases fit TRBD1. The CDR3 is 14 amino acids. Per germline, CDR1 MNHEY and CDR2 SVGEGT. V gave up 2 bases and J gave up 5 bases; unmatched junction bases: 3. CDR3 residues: CASSYGTGLETQYF. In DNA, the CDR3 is TGTGCCAGCAGTTACGGGACAGGGTTGGAGACCCAGTACTTC.

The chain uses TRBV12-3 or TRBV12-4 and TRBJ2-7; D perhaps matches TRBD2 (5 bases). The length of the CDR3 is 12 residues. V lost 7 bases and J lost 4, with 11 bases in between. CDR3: CASTLGGYEQYF. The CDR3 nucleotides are TGTGCCAGCACCCTAGGCGGGTACGAGCAGTACTTC.

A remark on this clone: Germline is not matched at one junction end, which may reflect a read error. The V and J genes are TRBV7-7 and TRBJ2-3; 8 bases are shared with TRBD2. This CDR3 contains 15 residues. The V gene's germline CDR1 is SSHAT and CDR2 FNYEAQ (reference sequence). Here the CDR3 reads CASSLGLAGTDTQYF. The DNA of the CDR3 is TGTGCTAGCAGCCTAGGACTAGCTGGCACAGATACGCAGTATTTT.

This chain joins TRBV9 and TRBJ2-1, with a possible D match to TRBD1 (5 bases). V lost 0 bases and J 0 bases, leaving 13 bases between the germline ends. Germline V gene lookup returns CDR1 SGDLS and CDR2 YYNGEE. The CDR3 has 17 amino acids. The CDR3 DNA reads TGTGCCAGCAGCGTAGGGGGCGGTTCTAGCTCCTACAATGAGCAGTTCTTC. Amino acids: CASSVGGGSSSYNEQFF.

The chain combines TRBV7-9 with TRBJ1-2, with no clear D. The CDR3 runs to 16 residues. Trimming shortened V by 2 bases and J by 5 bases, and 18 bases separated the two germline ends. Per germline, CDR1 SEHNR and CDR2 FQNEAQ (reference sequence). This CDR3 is CASSLRQTATGYGYTF. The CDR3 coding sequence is TGTGCCAGCAGCTTACGGCAGACCGCTACTGGGTATGGCTACACCTTC.

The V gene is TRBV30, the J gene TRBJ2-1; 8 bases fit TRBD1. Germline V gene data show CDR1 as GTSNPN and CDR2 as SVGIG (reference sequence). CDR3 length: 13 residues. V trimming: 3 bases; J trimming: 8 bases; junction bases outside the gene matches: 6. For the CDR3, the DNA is TGTGCCTGGAGCTCGGGACAGGTCCATGAGCAGTTCTTC. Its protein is CAWSSGQVHEQFF.

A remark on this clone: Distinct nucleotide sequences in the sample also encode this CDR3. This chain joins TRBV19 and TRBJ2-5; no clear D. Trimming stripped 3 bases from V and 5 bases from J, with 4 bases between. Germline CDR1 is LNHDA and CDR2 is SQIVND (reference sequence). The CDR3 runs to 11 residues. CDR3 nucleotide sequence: TGTGCCAGTAGTATTTCGGAGACCCAGTACTTC. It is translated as CASSISETQYF.